This T cell receptor (beta chain) comes out of a study of CD8 T cells in ankylosing spondylitis. Whole-study results and caveats: Matched ankylosing spondylitis synovial fluid reportedly showed significant enrichment of disease-linked clones. Among TCR beta sequences, a motif of roughly 8 highly homologous variants appeared characteristic of ankylosing spondylitis blood.

In this sample, this clonotype turned up many times. Its cognate antigen is unknown. TCRdb used MiXCR to reprocess the 5' RACE reads, holding one entry per CDR3 protein. The sample lists more than 150,000 distinct CDR3 sequences, over 15% occurring once. Looked up from germline, CDR1 is MGHRA and CDR2 is YSYEKL. This CDR3 has 18 residues. Trimming removed 2 bases from V and 0 bases from J, with 17 bases in between. The chain links TRBV4-1 to TRBJ1-3; D remains ambiguous. This receptor was identified in a male donor aged 10-30 years with ankylosing spondylitis or in good health (not recorded which). The sample consisted of blood, either unsorted or a sorted T cell fraction (not recorded which). CDR3 region: CASSQNFPGIRSGNTIYF. CDR3 sequence (DNA): TGCGCCAGCAGCCAAAATTTTCCGGGGATCCGCTCTGGAAACACCATATATTTT.